This TCR beta chain was retrieved from a study of blood T cells in healthy people across ages. Broader study findings: Age showed a roughly linear inverse relationship with TCR beta diversity per million T cells. Versus aged donors, long-lived donors had higher diversity and more naive CD4+ cells.

The CDR3 runs to 14 residues. Germline values: CDR1 MNHNS, CDR2 SASEGT. V dropped 5 bases and J dropped 2; count of bases not matched to a gene: 5. This clonotype was counted only a few times. Its specificity is unknown. The sample, 9 to 10 milliliters of peripheral blood, was drawn from each donor. Per sample, at least 5 micrograms of total RNA were extracted. Together with a sample-barcoded 5' primer, a J-beta primer mix was included in a second PCR lasting about 7 to 12 cycles. TCRdb recomputed calls from the 5' RACE reads with MiXCR, one row per CDR3 protein. Of about 830,000 distinct CDR3 sequences listed, 60% to 80% are singletons.

Sequenced: blood. The chain couples TRBV6-1 to TRBJ2-7; 8 bases fit TRBD1. The source of this sequence is a man aged 25 to 40 in good health. The CDR3, as DNA: TGTGCCAGCAGTCCACAGGGGGTCACCTACGAGCAGTACTTC. It yields the protein CASSPQGVTYEQYF.